Sequencing of this TCR beta chain was carried out in a study of CD8+ T cells in alopecia areata. Treatment in this sample: oral pan-JAK inhibitor, 5-10 mg twice daily. Lesional scalp punch biopsies and peripheral blood were collected from alopecia areata patients. RNA extraction was followed by reverse transcription into cDNA, which acted as the sequencing template. Using immunoSEQ multiplex PCR, the repertoire was profiled, and TCRdb retains in-frame clones only, with some absent. The sample includes over 85,000 clones, 60% to 75% of them seen just once. The V and J ends lost 4 bases and 3 bases respectively, with 13 bases between them. This CDR3 region has 14 residues. CDR1 is LNHNV, CDR2 YYDKDF, per germline (reference sequence).

V is TRBV15 and J is TRBJ2-7; D perhaps matches TRBD1 (6 bases). Specimen: CD8+ T cells sorted from blood, collected at week 4, from a patient treated with tofacitinib. The TCR originated in a human donor with alopecia areata. The CDR3 DNA is TGTGCCACCAGCAAGAACAAGGACAGCTACGAGCAGTACTTC. Amino acid sequence: CATSKNKDSYEQYF.